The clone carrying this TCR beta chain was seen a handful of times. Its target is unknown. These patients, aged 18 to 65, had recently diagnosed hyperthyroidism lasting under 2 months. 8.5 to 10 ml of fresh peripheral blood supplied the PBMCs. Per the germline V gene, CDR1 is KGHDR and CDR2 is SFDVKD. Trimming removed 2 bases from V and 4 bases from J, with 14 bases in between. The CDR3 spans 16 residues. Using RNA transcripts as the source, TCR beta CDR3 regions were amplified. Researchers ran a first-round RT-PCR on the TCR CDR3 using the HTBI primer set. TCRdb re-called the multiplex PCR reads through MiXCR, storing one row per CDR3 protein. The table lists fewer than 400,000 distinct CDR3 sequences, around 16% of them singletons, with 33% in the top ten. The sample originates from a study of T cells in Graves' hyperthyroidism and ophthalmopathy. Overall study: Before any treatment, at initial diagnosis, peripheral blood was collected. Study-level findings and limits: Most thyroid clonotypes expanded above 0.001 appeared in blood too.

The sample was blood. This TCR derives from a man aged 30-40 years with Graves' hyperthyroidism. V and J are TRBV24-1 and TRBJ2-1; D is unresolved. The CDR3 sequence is CATSDSGADHYNEQFF. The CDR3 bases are TGTGCCACCAGTGATTCGGGCGCCGACCATTACAATGAGCAGTTCTTC.